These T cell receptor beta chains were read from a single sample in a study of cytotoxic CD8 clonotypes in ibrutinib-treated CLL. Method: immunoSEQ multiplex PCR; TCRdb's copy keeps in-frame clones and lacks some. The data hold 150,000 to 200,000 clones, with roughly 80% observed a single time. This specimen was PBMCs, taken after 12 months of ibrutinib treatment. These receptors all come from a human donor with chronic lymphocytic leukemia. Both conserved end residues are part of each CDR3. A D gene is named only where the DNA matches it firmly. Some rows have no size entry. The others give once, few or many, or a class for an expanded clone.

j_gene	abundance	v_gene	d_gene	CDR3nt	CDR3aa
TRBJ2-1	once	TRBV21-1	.	TGTGCCAGCAGCAAAGGTGGGGGGCGGGATGAGCAGTTCTTC	CASSKGGGRDEQFF
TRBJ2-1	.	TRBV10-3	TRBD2	TGTGCCATCAGTGAGCGGGAGGGCCAAGGCAATGAGCAGTTCTTC	CAISEREGQGNEQFF
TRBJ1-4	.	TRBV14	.	TGTGCCAGCAGCCAAGATAGAAGAGTCAGTAATGAAAAACTGTTTTTT	CASSQDRRVSNEKLFF
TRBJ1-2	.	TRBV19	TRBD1	TGTGCCAGTAGTTACTGGGGACAGGGCTATGGCTACACCTTC	CASSYWGQGYGYTF
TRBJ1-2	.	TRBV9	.	TGTGCCAGCAGCGTAGATACGGTGGACTATGGCTACACCTTC	CASSVDTVDYGYTF
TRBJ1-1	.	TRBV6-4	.	TGTGCCAGCACGGGGAACACTGAAGCTTTCTTT	CASTGNTEAFF
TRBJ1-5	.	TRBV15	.	TGTGCCACCAGCAGAGACGTGAGGTTGGGACAGCCCCAGCATTTT	CATSRDVRLGQPQHF
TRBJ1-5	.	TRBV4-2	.	TGTGCCAGCAGCCAAGATTGGTCGGGTCCGAGGCAGCCCCAGCATTTT	CASSQDWSGPRQPQHF
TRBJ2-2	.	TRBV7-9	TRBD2	TGTGCCAGCAGCGACACAGCGGGAGTGGCCGGGGAGCTGTTTTTT	CASSDTAGVAGELFF
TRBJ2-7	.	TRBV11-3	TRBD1	TGTGCCAGCAGTTACCGGGACAGGGGTCCCTACGAGCAGTACTTC	CASSYRDRGPYEQYF
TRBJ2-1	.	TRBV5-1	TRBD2	TGCGCCAGCAGCTTGGTGTTAGCGGGAGGAAACAATGAGCAGTTCTTC	CASSLVLAGGNNEQFF
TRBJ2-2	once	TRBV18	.	TGTGCCAGCTCACCACTGAACACAATCAACACCGGGGAGCTGTTTTTT	CASSPLNTINTGELFF
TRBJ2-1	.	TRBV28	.	TGTGCCAGCAGTTTTTCCGGAGGGGGGCACTACAATGAGCAGTTCTTC	CASSFSGGGHYNEQFF
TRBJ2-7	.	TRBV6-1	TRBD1	TGTGCCAGCAGTGGACCGGGGGACAGGGTCTACGAGCAGTACTTC	CASSGPGDRVYEQYF
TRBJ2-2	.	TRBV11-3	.	TGTGCCAGCAGCTTTATGGCGGGCACGAACACCGGGGAGCTGTTTTTT	CASSFMAGTNTGELFF
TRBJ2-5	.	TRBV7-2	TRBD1	TGTGCCAGCAGCACCGACAGGGCTCAAGAGACCCAGTACTTC	CASSTDRAQETQYF
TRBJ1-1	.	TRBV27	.	TGTGCCAGCGTCGGATGGGGGCTGACTGAAGCTTTCTTT	CASVGWGLTEAFF
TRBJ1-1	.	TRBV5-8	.	TGTGCCAGCAGCTTGGGCTGGGGGCTCGTAGCTTTCTTT	CASSLGWGLVAFF
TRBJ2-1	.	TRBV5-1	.	TGCGCCAGCAGTTTTTTTAGCGAAATTGAGCAGTTCTTC	CASSFFSEIEQFF
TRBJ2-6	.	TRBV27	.	TGTGCCAGCGGGGGCTTTCCCCTGTTGTCAGCTGGGGCCAACGTCCTGACTTTC	CASGGFPLLSAGANVLTF
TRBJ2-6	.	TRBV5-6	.	TGTGCCAGCAGCTCACAGGGCTCTGGGGCCAACGTCCTGACTTTC	CASSSQGSGANVLTF
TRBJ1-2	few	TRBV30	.	TGTGCCTGGAGTGTATGGGGGGCCCCTTGGGATGGCTACACCTTC	CAWSVWGAPWDGYTF
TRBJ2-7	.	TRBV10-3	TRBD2	TGTGCCATCAGAGGCGGGGGGAGCTCCTACGAGCAGTACTTC	CAIRGGGSSYEQYF
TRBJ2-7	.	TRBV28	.	TGTGCCAGCAGCCAGGGAGGGGCAGGGGATCCCTACGAGCAGTACTTC	CASSQGGAGDPYEQYF
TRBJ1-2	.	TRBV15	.	TGTGCCACCAGCAGACCCAACCCCGGTAACGGCTACACCTTC	CATSRPNPGNGYTF
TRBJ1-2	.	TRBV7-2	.	TGTGCCAGCAGCCCCCATGGGGCTTCGGGTGGCTACACCTTC	CASSPHGASGGYTF
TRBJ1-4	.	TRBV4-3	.	TGCGCCAGCAGCCAAGGGACAGTCAATGAAAAACTGTTTTTT	CASSQGTVNEKLFF
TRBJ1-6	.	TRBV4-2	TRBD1	TGTGCCAGCAGCCAAGGGGGGACAGTCTATAATTCACCCCTCCACTTT	CASSQGGTVYNSPLHF
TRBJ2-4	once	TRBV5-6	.	TGTGCCAGCAGCTTGGACAGGGTCGACATTCAGTACTTC	CASSLDRVDIQYF
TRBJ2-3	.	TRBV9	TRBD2	TGTGCCAGCAGCCCTCGACTAGCGGGAGGGTCTAGCACAGATACGCAGTATTTT	CASSPRLAGGSSTDTQYF
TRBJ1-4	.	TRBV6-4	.	TGTGCCAGCAGCCCCTCAGCCAGACGGGATGAAAAACTGTTTTTT	CASSPSARRDEKLFF
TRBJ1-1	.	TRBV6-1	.	TGTGCCAGCAGTGTAATGGACGTTGGGGATGAAGCTTTCTTT	CASSVMDVGDEAFF
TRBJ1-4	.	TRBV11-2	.	TGTGCCAGCAGCACGACGCGTGAAAAACTGTTTTTT	CASSTTREKLFF
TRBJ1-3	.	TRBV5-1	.	TGCGCCAGCAGCTTGGCGGAACAGGGTGCCGGAAACACCATATATTTT	CASSLAEQGAGNTIYF
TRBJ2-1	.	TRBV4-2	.	TGTGCCAGCAGCCAAGATCACGGAGTACGCTACAATGAGCAGTTCTTC	CASSQDHGVRYNEQFF
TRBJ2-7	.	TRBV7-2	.	TGTGCCAGCAGCCCCCCCGACACTGGCGGGGCCCCCGAGCAGTACTTC	CASSPPDTGGAPEQYF
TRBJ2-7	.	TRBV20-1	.	TGCAGTGCTAGGTCCGTCGAGCAGTACTTC	CSARSVEQYF
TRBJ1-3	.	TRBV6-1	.	TGTGCCAGCAGTCGGGACACCCTTGGAAACACCATATATTTT	CASSRDTLGNTIYF
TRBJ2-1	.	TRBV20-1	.	TGCAGTGCCTCCCAGGGTTATGAGCAGTTCTTC	CSASQGYEQFF
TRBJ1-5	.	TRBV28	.	TGTGCCAGCAGTGATTTCAGGATTAGCAATCAGCCCCAGCATTTT	CASSDFRISNQPQHF
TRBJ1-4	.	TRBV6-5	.	TGTGCCAATTGCGTCGAGGTGTTTTTT	CANCVEVFF
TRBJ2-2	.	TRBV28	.	TGTGCCTTGGGGGCTAACACCGGGGAGCTGTTTTTT	CALGANTGELFF
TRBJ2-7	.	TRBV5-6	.	TGTGCCAGCAGCTTGACAGGGAGCTCCTACGAGCAGTACTTC	CASSLTGSSYEQYF
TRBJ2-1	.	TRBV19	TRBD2	TGTGCCAGTAGGGGGACTAGCGGGGTCTCCTACAATGAGCAGTTCTTC	CASRGTSGVSYNEQFF
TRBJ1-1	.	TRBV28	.	TGTGCCAGCAGTTTAAGTGCCGGCACTGAAGCTTTCTTT	CASSLSAGTEAFF
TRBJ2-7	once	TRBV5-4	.	TGTGCCAGCAGTACGAACCAGATACTGGACAGCGAGCAGTACTTC	CASSTNQILDSEQYF
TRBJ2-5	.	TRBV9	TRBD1	TGTGCCAGCAGCGTACCTCTCCCAGGGGGCGAGACCCAGTACTTC	CASSVPLPGGETQYF
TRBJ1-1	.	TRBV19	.	TGTGCCAGTAGTATGCGCCAGGGGAACACTGAAGCTTTCTTT	CASSMRQGNTEAFF
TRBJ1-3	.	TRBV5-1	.	TGCGCCAGCAGCTTGGCCGCGGGGAGGGGAAACACCATATATTTT	CASSLAAGRGNTIYF
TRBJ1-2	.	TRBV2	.	TGTGCCAGCAGGCGGGTGGATCGGGGCTACACCTTC	CASRRVDRGYTF
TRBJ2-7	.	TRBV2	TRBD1	TGTGCCAGCAGGGGGGACAGGGGAACCTACGAGCAGTACTTC	CASRGDRGTYEQYF
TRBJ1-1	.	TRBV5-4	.	TGTGCCAGCAGAGTGGATGGGGGCATGAACACTGAAGCTTTCTTT	CASRVDGGMNTEAFF
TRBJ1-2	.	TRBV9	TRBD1	TGTGCCAGCAGCTCTCAGGGGGGGACAGGGGCTTTCCACGATGGCTACACCTTC	CASSSQGGTGAFHDGYTF
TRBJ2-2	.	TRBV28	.	TGTGCCAGCAGTGATCTCTGGGAGAGCACCGGGGAGCTGTTTTTT	CASSDLWESTGELFF
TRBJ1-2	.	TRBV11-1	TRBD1	TGTGCCAGCAGCTGGACAAAGGACAGGGTCTGGGAGGAGGGCTACACCTTC	CASSWTKDRVWEEGYTF